This is a list of T cell receptor beta chains from one sample in a study of OX40 agonist ivuxolimab in advanced cancers. Libraries were prepared by immunoSEQ multiplex PCR; TCRdb keeps only in-frame clonotypes and omits some of them. In the table there are about 70,000 clones, 89% of which are singletons. Sequencing used CD4+ or CD8+ T cells sorted from blood, obtained in a trial of the OX40 agonist ivuxolimab. The receptors shown here come from an adult with an advanced solid tumor such as melanoma, head and neck, liver or kidney cancer. The CDR3 runs from the conserved cysteine through the conserved F or W.

>TRBV30
CAWSGDLRTGNTIYF
>TRBV7-9
CASSLASGGTDTQYF
>TRBV29-1
CSLRQRDTQYF
>TRBV27
CASSPLGRIQPQHF
>TRBV6-9
CASSYRGEGYTF
>TRBV5-1
CASSLDGYTGELFF
>TRBV6-5
CASSFVGALGGYTF
>TRBV5-1
CASSLVGQLPSGANVLTF
>TRBV15
CATSRAGGAGTNEKLFF
>TRBV5-1
CASSLGDRASLHEQFF
>TRBV5-6
CASSFVSSTDTQYF
>TRBV10-3
CAISESSSSNQPQHF
>TRBV30
CAWSTIREATNEKLFF
>TRBV30
CAWSRDRVPGANVLTF
>TRBV5-1
CASSSGDSNQPQHF
>TRBV5-1
CASSFGRRGGPGQETQYF
>TRBV2
CASRGGTGTDTQYF
>TRBV4-2
CASSQEQQNTEAFF
>TRBV7-8
CASSSRGFEQYF
>TRBV29-1
CSVGGGNEQFF
>TRBV10-3
CAISKDENYEQYF
>TRBV4-2
CASRGTGLTDTQYF
>TRBV27
CASSFLNEKLFF
>TRBV5-6
CASSLETGILTGELFF
>TRBV5-1
CASSLESGNTEAFF
>TRBV7-9
CASSLGTGQLSGNTIYF
>TRBV2
CASTKTPGTSGGRAYEQYF
>TRBV6-1
CASSERELETQYF
>TRBV6-5
CASSNGISTEAFF
>TRBV19
CASSIDPRGLNTDTQYF
>TRBV19
CASSPRDRGLPNTEAFF
>TRBV20-1
CSAEGGTEAFF
>TRBV21-1
CAGATEINEKLFF
>TRBV4-1
CASSQDRAGGTYNSPLHF
>TRBV5-4
CASSLEHPYNEQFF
>TRBV6-6
CASRTGENTEAFF
>TRBV19
CASNGRPSYNEQFF
>TRBV7-6
CASSLAPGLYNEQFF
>TRBV5-1
CASGGGSVNTEAFF
>TRBV18
CASSPSSPNSNQPQHF
>TRBV19
CASRANTEAFF
>TRBV5-5
CASSWTSAFNEQFF
>TRBV15
CATSRDSGRGHYGYTF
>TRBV10-1
CARGVRILYNSPLHF
>TRBV4-1
CASSQGDTRNEQFF
>TRBV5-1
CASSNLPGQGGEKLFF
>TRBV6-1
CASSEAQGNGYTF